Detailed here is one T cell receptor beta chain. Its target is not known. The data stem from a study of radiation and T cells in renal cell carcinoma. CDR3 size: 14 residues. The germline V gene encodes CDR1 SGHKS and CDR2 YYEKEE (reference sequence). Trimming at V came to 4 bases and at J to 2 bases, leaving 4 bases not matched to a gene. Data came from immunoSEQ multiplex PCR; TCRdb stores just in-frame clones and leaves some out. Here the sample spans 150,000 to 200,000 clones, about 88% being singletons. Time point described: blood 4 weeks post-SBRT, at nephrectomy. Treatment in this sample: 15 Gy SBRT to primary tumor, nephrectomy 4 weeks later. Overall study findings and caveats: From baseline, blood top tumor clonotypes peaked at 2 weeks post-radiation.

The sample consisted of blood, taken from a patient whose treatment included radiotherapy and nephrectomy. This sequence joins TRBV5-5 and TRBJ2-5; 8 bases line up with TRBD1. The clonotype was recovered from a woman between 45 and 65 years old with renal cell carcinoma. The CDR3 is CASSLGQGQETQYF. CDR3 nucleotide sequence: TGTGCCAGCAGCCTAGGACAGGGACAAGAGACCCAGTACTTC. Together with reference TRBV5-5 and TRBJ2-5, the CDR3 gives the full variable domain: DAGVTQSPTHLIKTRGQQVTLRCSPISGHKSVSWYQQVLGQGPQFIFQYYEKEERGRGNFPDRFSARQFPNYSSELNVNALLLGDSALYLCASSLGQGQETQYFGPGTRLLVL.